Relative to its sample, the clone carrying this T cell receptor (beta chain) is medium-sized (0.01 to 0.1%). Each CDR3 protein gets one entry after TCRdb re-called the 5' RACE reads with MiXCR. The sample lists several thousand distinct CDR3 sequences; 34% were seen once. Cells sorted as Tregs were CD4+, CD25+ and CD127-/low. Trimming removed 3 bases from V and 5 bases from J; junction bases left unmatched: 10. The CDR3 loop spans 15 amino acids. The germline gives CDR1 DFQATT, CDR2 SNEGSKA (reference sequence). Sequenced material: Tregs sorted from blood. The TCR originated in a female donor with breast cancer. The gene calls are TRBV20-1 and TRBJ2-5, with TRBD2 matching 9 bases. The CDR3 reads CSASVASGITETQYF. CDR3 sequence (DNA): TGCAGTGCTAGCGTGGCTAGCGGGATCACGGAGACCCAGTACTTC.